Listed here are 10 T cell receptor beta chains from one sample, sequenced in a study of cytomegalovirus exposure and HLA in healthy donors. Researchers ran the PCR with 60 Vbeta and 13 Jbeta primers. Libraries were prepared by immunoSEQ multiplex PCR; TCRdb keeps only in-frame clonotypes and omits some of them. The sample shows tens of thousands of clones, 65% to 70% of them seen only once. The sample consisted of PBMCs. These receptors came from a male donor in good health and CMV-seropositive.

This clone was seen a handful of times. V usage is TRBV6-5 and J usage is TRBJ1-5, with D unclear. Germline loops: CDR1 MNHEY, CDR2 SVGAGI. V was trimmed by 8 bases and J by 0 bases, leaving 5 bases between them. The CDR3 sequence is 12 residues long. The CDR3 sequence: CASYTSNQPQHF. Written as DNA, the CDR3 is TGTGCCAGCTACACTAGCAATCAGCCCCAGCATTTT.

The genes are TRBV15 and TRBJ2-1; weak D call: TRBD2 (6 bases). Germline values: CDR1 LNHNV, CDR2 YYDKDF (reference sequence). This CDR3 region has 16 residues. V gave up 2 bases and J gave up 5 bases, with 16 bases separating them. CDR3 loop: CATSRPSGRKDNEQFF. CDR3 DNA: TGTGCCACCAGCAGACCCTCAGGGAGGAAGGACAATGAGCAGTTCTTC.

This chain joins TRBV30 and TRBJ2-2, with D tentatively TRBD2 (5 bases). The ends were cut back, 6 bases at V and 6 bases at J, with 20 bases in the middle. The CDR3 extends over 15 amino acids. CDR1 and CDR2 (germline): GTSNPN, SVGIG (reference sequence). The CDR3 coding sequence is TGTGCCTGCTCCCTAGGAGCCCCCGGGGCCGGGGAGCTGTTTTTT. It encodes CACSLGAPGAGELFF. The whole variable domain, filled in from reference TRBV30 and TRBJ2-2, reads SQTIHQWPATLVQPVGSPLSLECTVEGTSNPNLYWYRQAAGRGLQLLFYSVGIGQISSEVPQNLSASRPQDRQFILSSKKLLLSDSGFYLCACSLGAPGAGELFFGEGSRLTVL.

This clone was counted between two and nine times. The chain employs TRBV11-2 and TRBJ1-2, with D possibly matching TRBD1 (6 bases). V was clipped by 5 bases and J by 1 base, with 11 bases between them. This CDR3 is built from 14 residues. The germline V gene encodes CDR1 SGHAT and CDR2 FQNNGV. Here the CDR3 DNA reads TGTGCCAGCAGCCGCGGACAGATTAACTATGGCTACACCTTC. Amino acid sequence: CASSRGQINYGYTF.

This chain joins TRBV9 and TRBJ1-4, with D possibly being TRBD1 (6 bases). The length of the CDR3 is 16 residues. The V end was cut by 0 bases, the J end by 8 bases, with 17 bases between. Germline-derived CDR1 and CDR2 are SGDLS and YYNGEE. This CDR3 reads CASSVGYRAGVEKLFF. CDR3 in DNA: TGTGCCAGCAGCGTAGGTTATCGGGCAGGGGTGGAAAAACTGTTTTTT. The whole variable domain, remainder taken from reference TRBV9 and TRBJ1-4, is DSGVTQTPKHLITATGQRVTLRCSPRSGDLSVYWYQQSLDQGLQFLIQYYNGEERAKGNILERFSAQQFPDLHSELNLSSLELGDSALYFCASSVGYRAGVEKLFFGSGTQLSVL.

The rearrangement links TRBV5-1 to TRBJ2-7; 7 bases fit TRBD1. From germline, CDR1 is SGHRS and CDR2 YFSETQ. There are 14 residues in the CDR3. Germline trimming cut 4 bases from V and 2 bases from J; bases unmatched to any gene: 6. The chain's CDR3 is CASSQTGTAYEQYF. The DNA of the CDR3 is TGCGCCAGCAGCCAAACCGGGACAGCCTACGAGCAGTACTTC. The full variable domain, its missing parts supplied by reference TRBV5-1 and TRBJ2-7, is KAGVTQTPRYLIKTRGQQVTLSCSPISGHRSVSWYQQTPGQGLQFLFEYFSETQRNKGNFPGRFSGRQFSNSRSEMNVSTLELGDSALYLCASSQTGTAYEQYFGPGTRLTVT.

About this clone: Other DNA sequences in this specimen translate into the identical CDR3. The chain employs TRBV4-3 and TRBJ2-1, with D possibly being TRBD2 (7 bases). Germline CDR1 and CDR2: LGHNA and YSLEER. The V gene lost 1 base and the J gene lost 6 bases, with 22 bases spanning the gap. The CDR3 totals 18 residues. The CDR3 DNA sequence: TGCGCCAGCAGCCAAGCGGCCTCTACGGCGGGGGCCACCAATGAGCAGTTCTTC. It yields the protein CASSQAASTAGATNEQFF.

The V gene is TRBV18, the J gene TRBJ2-7; 7 bases line up with TRBD1. In germline, CDR1 is KGHSH, CDR2 LQKENI. J gave up 5 bases and V 6 bases, and 4 bases lay outside the gene matches. This CDR3 spans 12 amino acids. In DNA form, the CDR3 reads TGTGCCAGCTCCAGGGGGAGTGACGAGCAGTACTTC. It specifies CASSRGSDEQYF.

The chain has TRBV27 and TRBJ1-3, with 7 positions matching TRBD1. The J segment lost 1 base and the V segment lost 5 bases, leaving 2 bases of the junction unmatched. From germline, CDR1 is MNHEY and CDR2 SMNVEV (reference sequence). This CDR3 is built from 14 residues. The CDR3 DNA sequence: TGTGCCAGCAGTCGACAGGGATCTGGAAACACCATATATTTT. Translation: CASSRQGSGNTIYF.

The rearrangement uses TRBV6-1 and TRBJ2-7; weak D call: TRBD2 (5 bases). Per germline, CDR1 MNHNS and CDR2 SASEGT. The CDR3 length is 12 residues. Trimming shortened V by 7 bases and J by 1 base, and 8 bases separated the two germline ends. The CDR3, as DNA: TGTGCCAGCACCGGGGTGTCCTACGAGCAGTACTTC. This gives the protein CASTGVSYEQYF.